The 22 T cell receptor beta chains listed next were all sequenced from one sample in a study of cytomegalovirus exposure and HLA in healthy donors (dated by TCRdb to about 2017). The protocol used for the library was the immunoSEQ multiplex PCR assay. For the multiplex PCR, a mixture combining 60 forward primers for TCR Vbeta segments and 13 reverse primers for TCR Jbeta segments was used. The source is immuneACCESS, and TCRdb retained only in-frame sequences with V and J called. Part of the clones is not carried over; for the studies checked, unresolved V genes explain less than half of this, and the remainder is unexplained. The sample includes approximately 190,000 clones, with roughly 80% observed a single time. The ten largest clones add up to 3.5% to 4% of the sample. Material for sequencing was PBMCs. The source is a man in his forties or fifties in good health and CMV-seronegative.

The chain has TRBV7-9 and TRBJ2-3, with 12 bases lining up with TRBD2. This CDR3 has 16 residues. CDR1 and CDR2 from the germline V gene are SEHNR and FQNEAQ (reference sequence). Unmatched junction bases numbered 6, after V lost 8 bases and J lost 0 bases. The CDR3 here is CASPDGLAGSTDTQYF. CDR3 coding DNA: TGTGCCAGCCCCGACGGACTAGCGGGGAGCACAGATACGCAGTATTTT. The full variable domain, rest sourced from reference TRBV7-9 and TRBJ2-3, is DTGVSQNPRHKITKRGQNVTFRCDPISEHNRLYWYRQTLGQGPEFLTYFQNEAQLEKSRLLSDRFSAERPKGSFSTLEIQRTEQGDSAMYLCASPDGLAGSTDTQYFGPGTRLTVL.

The rearrangement joins TRBV6-5 to TRBJ2-7, with TRBD1 identical over 7 bases. V lost 2 bases, J lost 5 bases, and 3 bases stayed unmatched. Germline V CDR1 and CDR2: MNHEY, SVGAGI. The CDR3 spans 13 residues. Here the CDR3 DNA reads TGTGCCAGCAGTTACGGGACAGAAAACGAGCAGTACTTC. It encodes CASSYGTENEQYF.

The V and J genes are TRBV7-2 and TRBJ1-1; 8 nucleotides align to TRBD1. V shed 5 bases, J shed 7 bases, and the junction held 9 bases outside the gene matches. Germline V gives CDR1 SGHTA, CDR2 FQGNSA. The CDR3 length is 14 residues. The CDR3 loop reads CASSQDSGGREAFF. The CDR3 nucleotides are TGTGCCAGCAGCCAGGATTCAGGGGGCCGTGAAGCTTTCTTT.

The V call is TRBV29-1, the J call TRBJ1-1; possible D gene TRBD1, 5 bases. The germline gives CDR1 SQVTM, CDR2 ANQGSEA. V gave up 6 bases and J gave up 0 bases, with 11 bases separating them. This CDR3 is built from 13 residues. The CDR3 nucleotides read TGCAGCGTGACAGACCACATGAACACTGAAGCTTTCTTT. Translation: CSVTDHMNTEAFF.

This clone was counted only a few times. This chain uses TRBV2 with TRBJ2-7; the D gene is possibly TRBD2 (6 bases). This CDR3 contains 14 residues. CDR1 is SNHLY and CDR2 is FYNNEI in the germline V gene. Trimming pared 2 bases from V and 8 bases from J, leaving 16 bases between. The CDR3 protein is CASSENRDSLKQYF. In DNA, the CDR3 is TGTGCCAGCAGTGAAAACCGGGACTCCCTAAAGCAGTACTTC.

V is TRBV29-1 and J is TRBJ1-2; perhaps TRBD1 as D (6 bases). This CDR3 is 11 amino acids long. With 6 bases removed from V and 7 bases from J, the gap between germline ends came to 12 bases. The germline CDR1 and CDR2 sequences are SQVTM and ANQGSEA. Here the CDR3 DNA reads TGCAGCGTCGCCCGGGGGGCTGGCTACACCTTC. Protein sequence: CSVARGAGYTF.

The DNA for the CDR3 is TGTGCCAGCAGTTCCGTGATGACAGGAAACTCCTACGAGCAGTACTTC. This codes for CASSSVMTGNSYEQYF. This chain joins TRBV6-5 and TRBJ2-7; TRBD1 is a possible D gene (6 bases). The CDR3 consists of 16 residues. Germline V gene lookup returns CDR1 MNHEY and CDR2 SVGAGI. V was clipped by 4 bases and J by 0 bases, with 16 bases between them.

J is TRBJ2-5 and V is TRBV6-5; no definite D call. The DNA end favors TRBJ2-7, so the J call may be wrong. The germline V gene has CDR1 MNHEY and CDR2 SVGAGI. CDR3 length equals 13 residues. The CDR3 here is CASSSSLTYEQYF. CDR3 bases: TGTGCCAGCAGTTCGTCATTAACCTACGAGCAGTACTTC.

The chain combines TRBV6-5 with TRBJ2-2; 7 bases map to TRBD1. The germline V gene encodes CDR1 MNHEY and CDR2 SVGAGI. The trim removed 6 bases at V and 6 bases at J, leaving 10 bases unmatched. This CDR3 has 15 residues. CDR3 loop: CASSPDRVKSGELFF. The CDR3 DNA follows: TGTGCCAGCAGCCCAGACAGGGTTAAGTCCGGGGAGCTGTTTTTT.

The CDR3 DNA sequence: TGTGCCAGCAGTTACAGCAAGAACACTGAAGCTTTCTTT. It encodes CASSYSKNTEAFF. This chain connects TRBV6-5 to TRBJ1-1; D remains unclear. Trimming removed 2 bases from V and 1 base from J, with 5 bases in between. Germline V gene lookup returns CDR1 MNHEY and CDR2 SVGAGI. This CDR3 comprises 13 residues.

This chain connects TRBV2 to TRBJ1-2; D is unresolved. This CDR3 is built from 14 residues. V shed 10 bases and J shed 0 bases, with 15 bases lying between them. Germline V gene lookup returns CDR1 SNHLY and CDR2 FYNNEI. The CDR3 DNA reads as TGTGCCACCCTCGAACGGGAAACTAACTATGGCTACACCTTC. Translation: CATLERETNYGYTF.

J is TRBJ1-1 and V is TRBV5-1, with D perhaps matching TRBD1 (5 bases). The CDR3 has 14 residues. The V end was cut by 2 bases, the J end by 2 bases, with 10 bases between. Germline loops: CDR1 SGHRS, CDR2 YFSETQ. Written as DNA, the CDR3 is TGCGCCAGCAGCTTTGGGACTGAAAACACTGAAGCTTTCTTT. Amino acids: CASSFGTENTEAFF.

The genes are TRBV5-1 and TRBJ2-4; TRBD2 might be the D (6 bases). Germline CDR1 is SGHRS and CDR2 is YFSETQ. The CDR3 has 16 residues. The V gene lost 4 bases and the J gene lost 0 bases, with 14 bases spanning the gap. CDR3 nucleotides: TGCGCCAGCAGCCTGGTGCCGGGAGTAGCCAAAAACATTCAGTACTTC. Translated: CASSLVPGVAKNIQYF.

The CDR3 nucleotides are TGTGCCAGCAGTCTTAGCGGTCCTGAGAACATTCAGTACTTC. Amino acids: CASSLSGPENIQYF. The chain links TRBV2 to TRBJ2-4; D is perhaps TRBD2 (6 bases). Per germline, CDR1 SNHLY and CDR2 FYNNEI. V lost 5 bases and J lost 7, with 15 bases in between. The CDR3 sequence is 14 residues long.

The rearrangement links TRBV10-1 to TRBJ1-6; D gene unclear. CDR3 length: 13 amino acids. Between the trimmed V and J ends, which lost 6 bases and 3 bases, there was a span of 6 bases. CDR1 is WNHNN, CDR2 SYGVQD, per germline (reference sequence). CDR3 loop: CASRGNYNSPLHF. CDR3 nucleotides: TGCGCCAGCAGGGGCAACTATAATTCACCCCTCCACTTT.

Turning to this clone: At one end, the junction sequence differs from germline, possibly due to a read error. V is TRBV7-9 and J is TRBJ1-4; D gene unclear. This CDR3 is built from 15 residues. The germline V gene encodes CDR1 SEHNR and CDR2 FQNEAQ (reference sequence). The CDR3 DNA sequence: TGTTCCAGCAGCCTCGGGGTCGGCACTAATGAAAAACTGTTTTTT. This gives the protein CSSSLGVGTNEKLFF.

The chain recombines TRBV29-1 with TRBJ2-2; D unclear. V was trimmed by 6 bases and J by 4 bases, leaving 12 bases between them. Per the germline V gene, CDR1 is SQVTM and CDR2 is ANQGSEA. This CDR3 spans 13 amino acids. The CDR3 nucleotides read TGCAGCGTCGCATCCGCCAGCACCGGGGAGCTGTTTTTT. Amino acid sequence: CSVASASTGELFF.

This clone has just one count. The chain links TRBV4-1 to TRBJ1-1; D possibly corresponds to TRBD1 (6 bases). The germline V gene has CDR1 MGHRA and CDR2 YSYEKL. The CDR3 consists of 13 residues. Trimming removed 3 bases at V and 6 bases at J, with 11 bases between. CDR3 sequence: CASSHQGKAEAFF. Written as DNA, the CDR3 is TGCGCCAGCAGCCACCAGGGGAAGGCTGAAGCTTTCTTT.

The rearrangement joins TRBV2 to TRBJ1-1; D uncertain. V lost 4 bases and J lost 5, with 14 bases in between. The CDR3 length is 14 residues. Germline V gene lookup returns CDR1 SNHLY and CDR2 FYNNEI. CDR3 sequence: CASSVAALGTEAFF. CDR3 coding DNA: TGTGCCAGCAGTGTGGCGGCCCTCGGTACTGAAGCTTTCTTT.

This chain uses TRBV5-5 with TRBJ1-5, with 7 bases identical to TRBD1. The CDR3 sequence is 15 residues long. Germline CDR1 and CDR2: SGHKS and YYEKEE (reference sequence). V was clipped by 0 bases and J by 4 bases; unmatched bases: 4. The DNA for the CDR3 is TGTGCCAGCAGCTTGGAGGGACAGCGGAATCAGCCCCAGCATTTT. Its protein is CASSLEGQRNQPQHF.

DNA of the CDR3: TGTGCCAGCAGCGACAGGGGCAGGGCGCATCAGCCCCAGCATTTT. Amino acids: CASSDRGRAHQPQHF. The chain links TRBV7-2 to TRBJ1-5; TRBD1 agrees at 8 bases. The CDR3 is made up of 15 amino acids. With V trimmed by 5 bases and J by 5 bases, 8 bases remained unmatched. Looked up from germline, CDR1 is SGHTA and CDR2 is FQGNSA.

A few counts support this clone. The chain joins TRBV7-2 to TRBJ2-5; D not certain. Trimming left V 3 bases short and J 1 base short, with 6 bases between. This CDR3 is built from 13 residues. CDR1 and CDR2 from the germline V gene are SGHTA and FQGNSA. CDR3 region: CASSFLSQETQYF. CDR3 nucleotide sequence: TGTGCCAGCAGCTTTTTATCCCAAGAGACCCAGTACTTC.